The T cell receptor beta chain described here comes from a study of cytomegalovirus exposure and HLA in healthy donors. Across the whole study: An early release of data contained about 85 million unique TCRs, which came from HLA-typed donors.

The CDR3 has 17 residues. The J segment lost 7 bases and the V segment lost 3 bases, leaving 8 bases of the junction unmatched. Germline CDR1 is LNHDA and CDR2 is SQIVND (reference sequence). The PCR used 60 Vbeta and 13 Jbeta primers. Using immunoSEQ multiplex PCR, the repertoire was profiled, and TCRdb retains in-frame clones only, with some absent. The table lists about 190,000 clones, 80% to 85% of them singletons. The sequencing sample was made of PBMCs. The source is a man aged 40-50 years in good health and CMV-seropositive. V gene TRBV19 combines with J gene TRBJ2-1; 14 bases align to TRBD2. The CDR3 coding sequence is TGTGCCAGTAGTATTCCTGGACTAGCGGGGGGTCAGAATGAGCAGTTCTTC. Amino acids: CASSIPGLAGGQNEQFF. Full variable domain (rest looked up from reference TRBV19 and TRBJ2-1): DGGITQSPKYLFRKEGQNVTLSCEQNLNHDAMYWYRQDPGQGLRLIYYSQIVNDFQKGDIAEGYSVSREKKESFPLTVTSAQKNPTAFYLCASSIPGLAGGQNEQFFGPGTRLTVL.